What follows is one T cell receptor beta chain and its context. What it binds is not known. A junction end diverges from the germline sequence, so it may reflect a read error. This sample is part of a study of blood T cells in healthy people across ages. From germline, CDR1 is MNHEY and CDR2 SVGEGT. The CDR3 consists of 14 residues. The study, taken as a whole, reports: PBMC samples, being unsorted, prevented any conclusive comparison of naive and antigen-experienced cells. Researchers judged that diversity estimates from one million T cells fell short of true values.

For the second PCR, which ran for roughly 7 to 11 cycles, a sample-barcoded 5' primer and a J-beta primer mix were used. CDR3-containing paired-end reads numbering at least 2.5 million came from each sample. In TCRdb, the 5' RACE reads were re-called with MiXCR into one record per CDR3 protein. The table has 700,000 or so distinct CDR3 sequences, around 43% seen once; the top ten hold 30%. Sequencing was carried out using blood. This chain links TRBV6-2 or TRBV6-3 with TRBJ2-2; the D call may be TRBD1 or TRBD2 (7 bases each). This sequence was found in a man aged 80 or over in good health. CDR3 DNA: TGTGTCAGCAGGCAGCAGGGGGGGACCGGGGAGCTGTTTTTT. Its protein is CVSRQQGGTGELFF.